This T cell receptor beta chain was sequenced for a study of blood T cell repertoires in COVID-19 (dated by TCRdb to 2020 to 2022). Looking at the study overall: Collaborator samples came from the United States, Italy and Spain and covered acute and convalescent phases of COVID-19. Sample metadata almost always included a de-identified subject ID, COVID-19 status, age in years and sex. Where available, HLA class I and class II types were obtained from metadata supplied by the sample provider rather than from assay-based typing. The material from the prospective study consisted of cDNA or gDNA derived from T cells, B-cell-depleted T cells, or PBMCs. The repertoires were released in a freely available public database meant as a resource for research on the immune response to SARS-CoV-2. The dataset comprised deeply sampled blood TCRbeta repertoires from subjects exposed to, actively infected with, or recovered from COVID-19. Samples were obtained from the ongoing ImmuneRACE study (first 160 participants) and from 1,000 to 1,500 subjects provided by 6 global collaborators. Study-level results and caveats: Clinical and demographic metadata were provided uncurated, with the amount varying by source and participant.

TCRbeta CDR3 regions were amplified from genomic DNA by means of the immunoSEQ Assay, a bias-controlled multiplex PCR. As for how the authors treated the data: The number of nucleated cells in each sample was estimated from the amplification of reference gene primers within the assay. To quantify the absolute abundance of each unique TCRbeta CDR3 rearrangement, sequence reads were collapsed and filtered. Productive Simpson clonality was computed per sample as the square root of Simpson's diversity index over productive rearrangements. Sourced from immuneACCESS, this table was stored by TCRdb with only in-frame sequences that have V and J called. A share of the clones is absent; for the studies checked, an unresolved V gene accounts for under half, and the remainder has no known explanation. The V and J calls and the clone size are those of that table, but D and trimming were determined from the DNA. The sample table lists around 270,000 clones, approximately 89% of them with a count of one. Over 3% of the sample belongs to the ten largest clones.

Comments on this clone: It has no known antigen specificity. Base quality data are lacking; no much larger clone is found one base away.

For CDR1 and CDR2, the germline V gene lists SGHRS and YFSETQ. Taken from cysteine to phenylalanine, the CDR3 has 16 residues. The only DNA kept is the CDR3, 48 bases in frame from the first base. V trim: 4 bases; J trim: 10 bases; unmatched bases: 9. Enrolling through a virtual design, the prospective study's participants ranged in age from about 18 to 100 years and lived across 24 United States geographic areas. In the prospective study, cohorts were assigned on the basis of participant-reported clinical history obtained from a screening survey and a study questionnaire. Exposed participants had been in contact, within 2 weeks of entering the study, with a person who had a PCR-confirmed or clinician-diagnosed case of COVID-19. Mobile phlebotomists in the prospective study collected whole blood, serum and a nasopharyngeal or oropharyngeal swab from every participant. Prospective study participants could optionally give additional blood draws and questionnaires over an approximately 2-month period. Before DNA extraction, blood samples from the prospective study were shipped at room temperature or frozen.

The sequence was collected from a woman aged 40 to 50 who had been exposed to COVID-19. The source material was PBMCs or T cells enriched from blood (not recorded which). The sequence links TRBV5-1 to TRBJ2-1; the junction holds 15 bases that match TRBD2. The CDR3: CASSPGLAGGPMEQFF. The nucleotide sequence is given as TGCGCCAGCAGCCCGGGACTAGCGGGGGGCCCTATGGAGCAGTTCTTC.